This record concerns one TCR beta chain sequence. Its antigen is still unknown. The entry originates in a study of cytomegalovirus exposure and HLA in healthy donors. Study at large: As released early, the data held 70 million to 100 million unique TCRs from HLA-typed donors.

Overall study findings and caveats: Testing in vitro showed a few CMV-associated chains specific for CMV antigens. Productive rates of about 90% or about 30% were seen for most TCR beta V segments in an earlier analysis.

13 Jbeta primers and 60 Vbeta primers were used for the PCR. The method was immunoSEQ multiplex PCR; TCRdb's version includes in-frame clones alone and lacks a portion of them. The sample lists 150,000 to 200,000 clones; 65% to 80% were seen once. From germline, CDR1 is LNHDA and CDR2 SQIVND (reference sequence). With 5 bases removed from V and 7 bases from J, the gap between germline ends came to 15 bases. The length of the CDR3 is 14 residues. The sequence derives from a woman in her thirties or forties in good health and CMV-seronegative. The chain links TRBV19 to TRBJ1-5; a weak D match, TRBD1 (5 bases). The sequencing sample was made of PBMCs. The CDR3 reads CASSAAGKGQPQHF. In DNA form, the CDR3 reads TGTGCCAGTAGTGCAGCAGGGAAAGGACAGCCCCAGCATTTT.